These 26 T cell receptor beta chains share one sample of origin, sequenced in a study of cytomegalovirus exposure and HLA in healthy donors. TCRdb keeps only in-frame clones here, not all; method: immunoSEQ multiplex PCR. The sample consists of 120,000 to 150,000 clones, approximately 90% of them appearing once. Sequencing was done on a sample of PBMCs. Receptors were obtained from a man aged 18 to 35 in good health and CMV-seropositive.

Here the CDR3 DNA reads TGTGCCAGCAGCTCCCCCCGGACAGGGGTTAGCTCCTATAATTCACCCCTCCACTTT. This translates into CASSSPRTGVSSYNSPLHF. The chain combines TRBV7-9 with TRBJ1-6; the match to TRBD1 covers 9 bases. The germline V gene has CDR1 SEHNR and CDR2 FQNEAQ (reference sequence). This CDR3 comprises 19 residues. J lost 0 bases, V lost 4 bases, and 10 bases had no gene match.

Only a few counts were recorded for this clone. J is TRBJ1-1 and V is TRBV25-1; no clear D. CDR3 length: 15 amino acids. Trimming shortened V by 3 bases and J by 6 bases, and 17 bases separated the two germline ends. The germline V gene has CDR1 MGHDK and CDR2 SYGVNS. The CDR3 bases are TGTGCCAGCAGTGACGCCTCCGGTGATTCCTCTGAAGCTTTCTTT. It is translated as CASSDASGDSSEAFF.

This chain links TRBV30 with TRBJ2-7; D is unresolved. V dropped 1 base and J dropped 4 bases, with 17 bases sitting between them. CDR1 and CDR2 (germline): GTSNPN, SVGIG (reference sequence). This CDR3 contains 15 residues. DNA of the CDR3: TGTGCCTGGAGTGATCCGACACGGCTCACTTACGAGCAGTACTTC. It translates to CAWSDPTRLTYEQYF. Using reference TRBV30 and TRBJ2-7 for the parts outside the CDR3, the full variable domain is SQTIHQWPATLVQPVGSPLSLECTVEGTSNPNLYWYRQAAGRGLQLLFYSVGIGQISSEVPQNLSASRPQDRQFILSSKKLLLSDSGFYLCAWSDPTRLTYEQYFGPGTRLTVT.

This clone was recorded once. The chain couples TRBV5-6 to TRBJ2-5; 8 nucleotides agree with TRBD1. CDR3 length: 15 residues. The germline CDR1 and CDR2 sequences are SGHDT and YYEEEE. Unmatched junction bases numbered 8, after V lost 5 bases and J lost 2 bases. CDR3 sequence (DNA): TGTGCCAGCAGAATACTTGGGACAGGTCAAGAGACCCAGTACTTC. This sequence encodes CASRILGTGQETQYF.

The V call is TRBV9, the J call TRBJ2-3, with D unresolved. Trimming took off 2 bases at V and 4 bases at J, with 14 bases between the two ends. The germline CDR1 and CDR2 sequences are SGDLS and YYNGEE. The CDR3 is made up of 15 amino acids. The CDR3 region is CASSVRLQAADTQYF. The DNA of the CDR3 is TGTGCCAGCAGCGTTCGACTTCAAGCAGCAGATACGCAGTATTTT.

The rearrangement links TRBV19 to TRBJ1-1, with D possibly being TRBD1 (5 bases). The V end lost 0 bases, the J end lost 4 bases, and 9 bases lay between the germline ends. Germline V CDR1 and CDR2: LNHDA, SQIVND (reference sequence). The CDR3 consists of 14 residues. The CDR3, as DNA: TGTGCCAGTAGTATAGAGGCGGGGACCACTGAAGCTTTCTTT. This codes for CASSIEAGTTEAFF.

This chain uses TRBV7-9 with TRBJ2-1; 8 bases are shared with TRBD2. Germline CDR1 is SEHNR and CDR2 is FQNEAQ (reference sequence). V gave up 2 bases and J gave up 5 bases; unmatched junction bases: 8. The CDR3 runs to 16 residues. CDR3: CASSLLGGRSHNEQFF. DNA of the CDR3: TGTGCCAGCAGCTTATTGGGCGGGAGGAGCCACAATGAGCAGTTCTTC.

This clone was detected a few times. DNA for the CDR3: TGTGCCAGCAGTTTTAGGGGATCCTACGAGCAGTACTTC. Protein: CASSFRGSYEQYF. The V call is TRBV28, the J call TRBJ2-7; D is perhaps TRBD1 (5 bases). Germline CDR1 and CDR2: MDHEN and SYDVKM. CDR3 length equals 13 residues. The V and J ends lost 3 bases and 1 base respectively, with 7 bases between them.

The gene calls are TRBV27 and TRBJ1-5, with D perhaps TRBD1 (6 bases). Germline lookup yields CDR1 MNHEY and CDR2 SMNVEV (reference sequence). The CDR3 length is 15 residues. V was cut by 6 bases and J by 3 bases, with 15 bases left in between. The CDR3 loop reads CASRSARGINQPQHF. Here the CDR3 DNA reads TGTGCCAGCAGATCCGCCAGGGGTATCAATCAGCCCCAGCATTTT.

The chain is built from TRBV30 and TRBJ2-5; D unclear. Trimming pared 0 bases from V and 3 bases from J, leaving 8 bases between. This CDR3 region has 13 residues. In germline, CDR1 is GTSNPN, CDR2 SVGIG (reference sequence). The CDR3 nucleotides are TGTGCCTGGAGTGTAAATTATAAAGAGACCCAGTACTTC. Its protein product is CAWSVNYKETQYF.

V is TRBV19 and J is TRBJ2-5; 8 nucleotides agree with TRBD2. Germline CDR1 reads LNHDA; CDR2 reads SQIVND (reference sequence). The CDR3 covers 16 residues. V was clipped by 3 bases and J by 2 bases; unmatched bases: 8. The CDR3 bases are TGTGCCAGTAGTATCCCAGGGACTAGTTATCAAGAGACCCAGTACTTC. The encoded protein is CASSIPGTSYQETQYF.

The V gene is TRBV6-1, the J gene TRBJ2-1; perhaps TRBD2 as D (6 bases). Trimming cost V 7 bases and J 0 bases, with 13 bases left between them. The length of the CDR3 is 15 residues. CDR1 MNHNS and CDR2 SASEGT come from the germline V gene. As DNA, the CDR3 is TGTGCCAGCACCCGGGACTTGAGCTCCTACAATGAGCAGTTCTTC. This gives the protein CASTRDLSSYNEQFF.

This chain uses TRBV6-1 with TRBJ1-5; a possible D gene is TRBD1 (5 bases). V lost 6 bases and J 6 bases, leaving 12 bases between the germline ends. Germline V gives CDR1 MNHNS, CDR2 SASEGT. The CDR3 extends over 13 amino acids. CDR3 nucleotides: TGTGCCAGCAGGACGGACAATTTTCAGCCCCAGCATTTT. This translates into CASRTDNFQPQHF.

The rearrangement uses TRBV9 and TRBJ2-3; the match to TRBD1 covers 7 bases. Germline V gene sequence: CDR1 SGDLS, CDR2 YYNGEE. The CDR3 spans 15 residues. With 5 bases clipped from V and 4 bases from J, the junction kept 10 bases outside the gene matches. DNA for the CDR3: TGTGCCAGCAGTGTACTACAGGGGAGTGCAGATACGCAGTATTTT. This translates into CASSVLQGSADTQYF.

The chain couples TRBV5-6 to TRBJ2-2; D is perhaps TRBD2 (6 bases). The germline V gene has CDR1 SGHDT and CDR2 YYEEEE. The length of the CDR3 is 16 residues. Trimming cost V 4 bases and J 4 bases, with 17 bases left between them. The DNA of the CDR3 is TGTGCCAGCAGCCCTAACGCCCGGAGGGCCACCGGGGAGCTGTTTTTT. Its protein product is CASSPNARRATGELFF.

V usage is TRBV6-5 and J usage is TRBJ1-1; D might be TRBD1 (6 bases). Germline loops: CDR1 MNHEY, CDR2 SVGAGI. V was trimmed by 6 bases and J by 1 base, leaving 12 bases between them. The CDR3 sequence is 14 residues long. CDR3 sequence (DNA): TGTGCCAGCAGGACTGACAGGCGGAACACTGAAGCTTTCTTT. Translated, it gives CASRTDRRNTEAFF.

J is TRBJ2-1 and V is TRBV2, with a possible D match to TRBD2 (6 bases). V lost 3 bases and J lost 7, with 19 bases in between. Looked up from germline, CDR1 is SNHLY and CDR2 is FYNNEI. The CDR3 totals 16 residues. DNA for the CDR3: TGTGCCAGCAGTGATGTCGGCGGGGCGGCCGCTAATGAGCAGTTCTTC. Its protein is CASSDVGGAAANEQFF.

V gene TRBV6-1 combines with J gene TRBJ2-1, with TRBD2 matching over 9 bases. This CDR3 region has 18 residues. Trimming removed 1 base from V and 5 bases from J; junction bases left unmatched: 12. Looked up from germline, CDR1 is MNHNS and CDR2 is SASEGT. The CDR3, as DNA: TGTGCCAGCAGTGAAGGCAGGCTTTCTAGCGGGATAAACAATGAGCAGTTCTTC. It yields the protein CASSEGRLSSGINNEQFF.

V is TRBV28 and J is TRBJ1-3; no clear D. Trimming shortened V by 7 bases and J by 4 bases, and 5 bases separated the two germline ends. The CDR3 consists of 11 residues. The germline V gene has CDR1 MDHEN and CDR2 SYDVKM. The CDR3 region has the DNA TGTGCCAGCAAGCAAGGAAACACCATATATTTT. Translation: CASKQGNTIYF. Based on the CDR3 plus reference TRBV28 and TRBJ1-3, the full variable domain is DVKVTQSSRYLVKRTGEKVFLECVQDMDHENMFWYRQDPGLGLRLIYFSYDVKMKEKGDIPEGYSVSREKKERFSLILESASTNQTSMYLCASKQGNTIYFGEGSWLTVV.

This chain links TRBV18 with TRBJ1-4, with unresolved D. The CDR3 has 13 amino acids. The germline gives CDR1 KGHSH, CDR2 LQKENI. Trimming took 1 base from V and 12 from J, leaving 12 bases between them. CDR3: CASSPQLNSELFF. CDR3 nucleotide sequence: TGTGCCAGCTCACCACAGCTAAATTCGGAACTGTTTTTT.

V usage is TRBV4-2 and J usage is TRBJ2-3, with 7 bases aligning to TRBD1. This CDR3 region has 15 residues. V gave up 4 bases and J gave up 0 bases; unmatched junction bases: 4. Germline loops: CDR1 LGHNA, CDR2 YNFKEQ. CDR3 nucleotide sequence: TGTGCCAGCAGCCCTGGGACAGTCAGCACAGATACGCAGTATTTT. Translation: CASSPGTVSTDTQYF.

The chain combines TRBV9 with TRBJ2-3, with TRBD1 matching over 7 bases. Per the germline V gene, CDR1 is SGDLS and CDR2 is YYNGEE. J lost 4 bases, V lost 4 bases, and 9 bases had no gene match. CDR3 length: 15 residues. CDR3 amino acids: CASSTTGNNADTQYF. CDR3 coding DNA: TGTGCCAGCAGCACGACAGGGAATAACGCAGATACGCAGTATTTT.

The CDR3 sequence: CASSASGPPDTQYF. For the CDR3, the DNA is TGTGCCAGCAGTGCTAGCGGGCCCCCCGATACGCAGTATTTT. This chain joins TRBV2 and TRBJ2-3, with 8 bases fitting TRBD2. This CDR3 is 14 amino acids long. After removal of 4 bases from V and 6 bases from J, the junction contained 6 bases not matched to a gene. Germline CDR1 is SNHLY and CDR2 is FYNNEI.

The sample holds a few counts of this clone. V gene TRBV30 combines with J gene TRBJ2-7; 11 nucleotides match TRBD2. This CDR3 spans 14 amino acids. CDR1 GTSNPN and CDR2 SVGIG come from the germline V gene (reference sequence). The ends lost 0 bases at V and 4 bases at J; junction bases unmatched: 2. Here the CDR3 reads CAWSVTSGSYEQYF. CDR3 DNA sequence: TGTGCCTGGAGTGTAACTAGCGGGAGTTACGAGCAGTACTTC.

This chain uses TRBV30 with TRBJ1-1; 9 positions agree with TRBD1. The CDR3 is 13 amino acids. Germline trimming cut 3 bases from V and 3 bases from J; bases unmatched to any gene: 2. The germline V gene has CDR1 GTSNPN and CDR2 SVGIG (reference sequence). The CDR3 loop reads CAWSGQGYTEAFF. The DNA of the CDR3 is TGTGCCTGGAGCGGACAGGGGTACACTGAAGCTTTCTTT.

With respect to this clone: Other DNA sequences within the sample encode an identical CDR3. The chain joins TRBV18 to TRBJ2-5, with TRBD2 matching over 8 bases. The trim removed 3 bases at V and 5 bases at J, leaving 2 bases unmatched. The germline V gene has CDR1 KGHSH and CDR2 LQKENI. This CDR3 region has 13 residues. The CDR3, as DNA: TGTGCCAGCTCACCGGGACTAGAGGAGACCCAGTACTTC. This codes for CASSPGLEETQYF.